The 3 T cell receptor beta chains below come from one sample, sequenced in a study of CD8 T cells in Susac syndrome. With random hexamers, 0.5 to 1 ug RNA was reverse transcribed. TCRdb passed the immunoSEQ multiplex PCR reads through MiXCR, listing each CDR3 protein once. Found here are some 260,000 distinct CDR3 sequences, 80% to 95% of them singletons; the top ten hold around 0.07%. Sequences were obtained from CD4+ T cells from PBMCs. The receptors come from a human donor with multiple sclerosis.

This rearrangement joins TRBV2 to TRBJ2-6, with D possibly matching TRBD2 (5 bases). Trimming pared 4 bases from V and 1 base from J, leaving 11 bases between. This CDR3 has 16 amino acids. The germline CDR1 and CDR2 sequences are SNHLY and FYNNEI. The CDR3 bases are TGTGCCAGCAGTGGGGGAGCGACTTCTGGGGCCAACGTCCTGACTTTC. This gives the protein CASSGGATSGANVLTF.

The chain uses TRBV5-1 and TRBJ1-1, with 7 bases lining up with TRBD1. Germline V lookup: CDR1 SGHRS, CDR2 YFSETQ. V lost 0 bases, J lost 5 bases, and 10 bases stayed unmatched. The CDR3 has 16 residues. CDR3 loop: CASSLGIPTGRTEAFF. In DNA form, the CDR3 reads TGCGCCAGCAGCTTGGGGATCCCGACAGGGAGGACTGAAGCTTTCTTT.

This clonotype was seen only once. This chain links TRBV12-3 or TRBV12-4 with TRBJ1-2, with D tentatively TRBD1 (5 bases). V was shortened by 7 bases and J by 8 bases, with 14 bases between the two germline ends. This CDR3 contains 12 residues. The CDR3 sequence: CASTSGSGGYTF. The CDR3 region has the DNA TGTGCCAGCACCTCAGGGTCGGGCGGCTACACCTTC.